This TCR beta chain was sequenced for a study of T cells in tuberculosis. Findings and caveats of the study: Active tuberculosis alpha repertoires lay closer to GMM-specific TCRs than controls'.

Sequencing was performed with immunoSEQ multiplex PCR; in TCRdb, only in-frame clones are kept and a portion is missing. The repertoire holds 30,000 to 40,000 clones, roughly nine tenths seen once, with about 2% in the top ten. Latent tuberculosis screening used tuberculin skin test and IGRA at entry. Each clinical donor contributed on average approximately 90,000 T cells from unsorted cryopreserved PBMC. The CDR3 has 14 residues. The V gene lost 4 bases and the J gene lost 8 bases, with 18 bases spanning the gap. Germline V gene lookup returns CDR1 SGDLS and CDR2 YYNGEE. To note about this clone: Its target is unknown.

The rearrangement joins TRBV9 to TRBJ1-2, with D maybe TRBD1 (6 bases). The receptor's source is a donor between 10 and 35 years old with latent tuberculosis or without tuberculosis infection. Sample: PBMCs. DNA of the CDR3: TGTGCCAGCAGCCCTCAAACAGGGAGCGCAGGCTACACCTTC. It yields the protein CASSPQTGSAGYTF.